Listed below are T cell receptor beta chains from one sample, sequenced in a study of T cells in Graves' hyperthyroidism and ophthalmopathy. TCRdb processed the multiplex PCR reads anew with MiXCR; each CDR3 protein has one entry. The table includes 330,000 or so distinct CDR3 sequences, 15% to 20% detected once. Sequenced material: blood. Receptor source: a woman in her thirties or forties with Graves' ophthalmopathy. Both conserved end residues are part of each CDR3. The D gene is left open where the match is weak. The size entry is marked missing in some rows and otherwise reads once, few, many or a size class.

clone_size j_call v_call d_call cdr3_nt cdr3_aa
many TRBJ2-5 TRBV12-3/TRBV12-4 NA TGTGCCAGCAGCATACGGGGGGCACTACAAGAGACCCAGTACTTC CASSIRGALQETQYF
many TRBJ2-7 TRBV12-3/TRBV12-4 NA TGTGCCACCAGTTTGAATGACGGAGCCTACGAGCAGTACTTC CATSLNDGAYEQYF
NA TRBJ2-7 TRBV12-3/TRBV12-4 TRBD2 TGTGCCAGCAGTTCGACTAGCGGCCCCTCCTACGAGCAGTACTTC CASSSTSGPSYEQYF
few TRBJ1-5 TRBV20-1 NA TGCAGTGCTATGACGCTCAGCAGCAATCAGCCCCAGCATTTT CSAMTLSSNQPQHF
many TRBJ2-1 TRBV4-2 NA TGTGCCAGCAGCCAAGTAAGTGGTACTAGTATGTTCTTC CASSQVSGTSMFF
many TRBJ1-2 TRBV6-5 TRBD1 TGTGCCAGCAGTTCAACAGGGGCCGGCTACACCTTC CASSSTGAGYTF
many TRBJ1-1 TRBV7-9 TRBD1 TGTGCCAGCAGCTTCGGACAGGGGTGGACTGAAGCTTTCTTT CASSFGQGWTEAFF
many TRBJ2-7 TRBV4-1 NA TGCGCCAGCAGCCAAGGTGGCGGGCCGCGGCGATACTTC CASSQGGGPRRYF
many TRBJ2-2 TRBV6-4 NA TGTGCCAGCAGTGCGCTTGCGGCCGGGGAGCTGTTTTTT CASSALAAGELFF
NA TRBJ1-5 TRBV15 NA TGTGCCACCAGCAGAGCACAGATACATCAGCCCCAGCTTTTT CATSRAQIHQPQLF